Presented here are 2 T cell receptor beta chains from one specimen sequenced in a study of blood T cell repertoires in COVID-19. Libraries were prepared by immunoSEQ multiplex PCR; TCRdb keeps only in-frame clonotypes and omits some of them. The data contain 200,000 to 300,000 clones, 86% of them singletons. Input material: peripheral blood. The receptors were gathered from a man aged 30 to 39 with active or convalescent COVID-19.

This chain connects TRBV9 to TRBJ1-1; D is ambiguous. The germline V and J ends were trimmed by 2 bases and 5 bases, with 13 bases remaining between them. The CDR3 runs 14 residues. Germline assignment: CDR1 SGDLS and CDR2 YYNGEE. This chain's CDR3 is CASSVASHQTEAFF. The CDR3 DNA is TGTGCCAGCAGCGTGGCAAGTCATCAAACTGAAGCTTTCTTT. The full variable domain, in which reference TRBV9 and TRBJ1-1 provide the parts outside the CDR3, is DSGVTQTPKHLITATGQRVTLRCSPRSGDLSVYWYQQSLDQGLQFLIQYYNGEERAKGNILERFSAQQFPDLHSELNLSSLELGDSALYFCASSVASHQTEAFFGQGTRLTVV.

This chain joins TRBV7-9 and TRBJ1-3; D unresolved. V gave up 5 bases and J gave up 7 bases, with 9 bases separating them. The germline V gene encodes CDR1 SEHNR and CDR2 FQNEAQ (reference sequence). The CDR3 has 12 amino acids. The CDR3 sequence is CASSGAGNTIYF. The CDR3 coding sequence is TGTGCCAGCAGCGGTGCCGGGAACACCATATATTTT.